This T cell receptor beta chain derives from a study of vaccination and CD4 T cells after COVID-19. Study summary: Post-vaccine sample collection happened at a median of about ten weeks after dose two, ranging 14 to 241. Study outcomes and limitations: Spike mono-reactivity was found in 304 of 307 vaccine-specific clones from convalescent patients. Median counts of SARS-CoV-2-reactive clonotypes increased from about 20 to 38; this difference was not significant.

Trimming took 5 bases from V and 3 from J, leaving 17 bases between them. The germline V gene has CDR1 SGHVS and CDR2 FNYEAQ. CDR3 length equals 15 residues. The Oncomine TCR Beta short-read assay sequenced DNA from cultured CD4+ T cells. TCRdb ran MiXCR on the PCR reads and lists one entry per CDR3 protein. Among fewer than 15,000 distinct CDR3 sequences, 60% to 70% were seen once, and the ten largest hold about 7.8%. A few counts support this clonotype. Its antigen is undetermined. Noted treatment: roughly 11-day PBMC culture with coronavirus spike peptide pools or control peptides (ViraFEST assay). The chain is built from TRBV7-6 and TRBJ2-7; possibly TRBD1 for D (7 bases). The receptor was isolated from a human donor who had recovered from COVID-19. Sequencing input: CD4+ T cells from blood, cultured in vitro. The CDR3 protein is CASSVRTGGYYEQYF. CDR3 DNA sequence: TGTGCCAGCAGCGTCAGGACAGGAGGGTACTACGAGCAGTACTTC.